This T cell receptor (beta chain) was obtained from a study of blood T cell repertoires in COVID-19. About the research overall: Italy, Spain and the United States were the sources of the convalescent and acute COVID-19 samples.

Original methodology: Amplified reference gene primers provided the basis for estimating nucleated cell counts. Clones were sequenced by immunoSEQ multiplex PCR, and TCRdb holds only the in-frame ones, with some missing. V and J calls and clone size are as listed in that table; D and trimming were resolved from the DNA. The repertoire holds about 100,000 clones, around 94% seen once, with 5.7% in the top ten. The TCR originated in a man aged 45-60 years with active COVID-19. Material for sequencing was peripheral blood.

The CDR3: CASSLDVNTEAFF. The CDR3 bases are TGTGCCAGCAGCTTGGATGTAAACACTGAAGCTTTCTTT. The chain has TRBV5-6 and TRBJ1-1; no firm D call. V lost 0 bases and J lost 2, with 5 bases in between. Germline V lookup: CDR1 SGHDT, CDR2 YYEEEE. CDR3 size: 13 residues.